The entry below describes one T cell receptor beta chain. This record comes from a study of blood T cell repertoires in COVID-19. About the study: Acute-phase and convalescent COVID-19 samples originated in the United States, Italy and Spain.

CDR3 size: 16 residues. CDR1 and CDR2 from the germline V gene are KGHSH and LQKENI. Losses at the gene ends were 4 bases for V and 4 bases for J; bases not matched to a gene: 7. The authors' processing: Reference gene primer amplification yielded estimated nucleated cell counts. The assay was immunoSEQ multiplex PCR, and TCRdb's table has in-frame clones only and misses some. V and J calls and clone size are copied from that table; D and trimming were computed from the DNA. The table has over 95,000 clones, 81% seen once. The sample was peripheral blood. This TCR derives from a human donor in a cohort sampled during active COVID-19. This chain joins TRBV18 and TRBJ1-1; 12 nucleotides agree with TRBD1. The CDR3 protein is CASSQTGTGGTTEAFF. The CDR3 bases are TGTGCCAGCTCACAAACGGGGACAGGGGGCACCACTGAAGCTTTCTTT.